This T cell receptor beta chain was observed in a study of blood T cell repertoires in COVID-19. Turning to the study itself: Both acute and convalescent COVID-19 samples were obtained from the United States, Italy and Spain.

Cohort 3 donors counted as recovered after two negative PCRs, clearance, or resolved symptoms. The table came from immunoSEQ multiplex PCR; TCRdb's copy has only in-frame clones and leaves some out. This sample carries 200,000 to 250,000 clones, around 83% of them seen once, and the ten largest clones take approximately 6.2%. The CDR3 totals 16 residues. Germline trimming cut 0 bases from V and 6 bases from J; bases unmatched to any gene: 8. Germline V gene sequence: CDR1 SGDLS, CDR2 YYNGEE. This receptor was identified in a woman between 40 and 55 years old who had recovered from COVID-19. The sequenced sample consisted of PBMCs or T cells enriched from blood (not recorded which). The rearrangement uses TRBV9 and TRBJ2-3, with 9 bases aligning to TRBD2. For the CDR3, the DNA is TGTGCCAGCAGCGTAGGGGCGGGAGGGCCTCCTGATACGCAGTATTTT. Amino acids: CASSVGAGGPPDTQYF.